Detailed here is one T cell receptor (beta chain). The antigen remains unidentified. The source of the sample is a study of T-cell reconstitution after alpha-beta-depleted transplantation in children. The length of the CDR3 is 14 residues. Trimming stripped 6 bases from V and 2 bases from J, with 12 bases between. Germline V gives CDR1 SNHLY, CDR2 FYNNEI. Study-wide results and caveats: From surviving recipient T cells and thymic progenitors came the high day-60 TCRbeta diversity observed in some patients. There were reportedly several hundred expanded graft clones from which alpha-beta T cells came about two months after transplant. A year had passed since transplant, and T-cell counts and diversity by then came mostly from newly produced T cells.

Unique molecular identifiers featured in how the TCRbeta library was prepared. TCRdb re-called the PCR reads with MiXCR, one entry per CDR3 protein. The table records about 870,000 distinct CDR3 sequences, 15% to 20% of them present only once. This sequence joins TRBV2 and TRBJ2-3; weak D call: TRBD2 (5 bases). The receptor was isolated from a male patient aged 10 to 17 who had a stem cell transplant for acute lymphoblastic leukemia, so the T cells may come from the graft donor. The input for sequencing was PBMCs, mostly from graft donor cells, taken 360 days after TCRalphabeta/CD19-depleted stem cell transplant. CDR3 nucleotides: TGTGCCAGCAGCTCCGGACTTTACACAGATACGCAGTATTTT. The encoded protein is CASSSGLYTDTQYF.